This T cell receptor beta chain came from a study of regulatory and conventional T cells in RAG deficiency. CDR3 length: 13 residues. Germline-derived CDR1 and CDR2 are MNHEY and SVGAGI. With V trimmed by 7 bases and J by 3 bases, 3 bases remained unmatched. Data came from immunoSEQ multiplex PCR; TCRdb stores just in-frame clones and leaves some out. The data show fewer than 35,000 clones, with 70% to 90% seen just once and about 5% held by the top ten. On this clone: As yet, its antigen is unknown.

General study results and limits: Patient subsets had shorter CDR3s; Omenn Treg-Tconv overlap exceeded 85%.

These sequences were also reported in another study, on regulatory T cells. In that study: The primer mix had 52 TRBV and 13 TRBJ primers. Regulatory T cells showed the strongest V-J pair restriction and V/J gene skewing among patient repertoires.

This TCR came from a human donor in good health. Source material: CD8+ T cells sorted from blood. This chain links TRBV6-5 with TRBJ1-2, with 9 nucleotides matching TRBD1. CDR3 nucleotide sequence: TGTGCCAGCAAACGACAGGGGGACTATGGCTACACCTTC. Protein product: CASKRQGDYGYTF.